Sequencing of this T cell receptor beta chain was carried out in a study of Graves' ophthalmopathy and Graves' hyperthyroidism. Study-wide points: Also, most clonotypes expanded in the thyroid above 0.001 frequency appeared in blood.

Amplification from RNA transcripts yielded the TCR beta CDR3 regions. First-round RT-PCR with HTBI primers preceded a second-round multiplex PCR. From the multiplex PCR reads, TCRdb called clonotypes with MiXCR, one entry per CDR3 protein. The top ten hold more than 5.5% of the sample, which has over 500,000 distinct CDR3 sequences, over 20% seen once. Hyperthyroidism was classified as stable if no ophthalmopathy occurred within 18 months of follow-up. Excluded: other autoimmune disease, uncontrolled infection, pregnancy or lactation. Diagnosis used clinical symptoms, serum thyroxine, TRAb, thyroid ultrasound and orbital computed tomography. The trim removed 4 bases at V and 7 bases at J, leaving 3 bases unmatched. In germline, CDR1 is SQVTM, CDR2 ANQGSEA. The CDR3 length is 12 residues. This clonotype was counted at least ten times. Its target is unknown.

The source material was peripheral blood. The chain employs TRBV29-1 and TRBJ1-2, with 10 bases identical to TRBD1. The origin of this receptor is a woman under 30 with stable Graves' hyperthyroidism. Some clones in this sample may be carry-over from other donors' samples. The CDR3 sequence: CSVAGTGAGYTF. The CDR3 nucleotides read TGCAGCGTTGCGGGGACAGGGGCTGGCTACACCTTC.